Following are 29 T cell receptor beta chains from one sample sequenced in a study of molecular identifiers for immune sequencing clone quantification. TCRdb redid the calling of the PCR reads with MiXCR, one entry per CDR3 protein. This sample has 2,300 or so distinct CDR3 sequences, with roughly a quarter found just once. The specimen sequenced was naive CD8+ T cells from blood, with Jurkat cell RNA spiked in. Specified subset: FACS-sorted CD8+CD4-CCR7+CD45RA+ naive T cells. Receptors originate from a human donor in good health. Some libraries in this study had Jurkat cell RNA spiked in.

Comments on this clonotype: This may come from a read error, since a much larger clone is one base off. This chain links TRBV20-1 with TRBJ2-1; D remains unclear. Germline V gene lookup returns CDR1 DFQATT and CDR2 SNEGSKA (reference sequence). The length of the CDR3 is 12 residues. CDR3 nucleotide sequence: TGCAGTGCTAGTTTTGCAGACAATGAGCGGTTCTTC. Protein sequence: CSASFADNERFF.

In its sample, this clonotype ranks as medium-sized. One junction end does not reproduce the germline sequence, and a read error may be involved. The chain employs TRBV25-1 and TRBJ1-4; the match to TRBD1 covers 9 bases. The germline CDR1 and CDR2 sequences are MGHDK and SYGVNS. CDR3 length: 11 amino acids. The CDR3 coding sequence is TGTGTCAGCAGTGCCCGGGACAGGGTCTTTTTT. Its protein is CVSSARDRVFF. The full variable domain, with the rest looked up from reference TRBV25-1 and TRBJ1-4, is EADIYQTPRYLVIGTGKKITLECSQTMGHDKMYWYQQDPGMELHLIHYSYGVNSTEKGDLSSESTVSRIRTEHFPLTLESARPSHTSQYLCVSSARDRVFFGSGTQLSVL.

The CDR3, as DNA: TGCGCCAGCAGATCCGACAGGCCCCCCCTCTACGAGCAGTACTTC. Protein: CASRSDRPPLYEQYF. The genes are TRBV5-1 and TRBJ2-7, with a tentative D call TRBD1 (6 bases). The length of the CDR3 is 15 residues. V was trimmed by 5 bases and J by 3 bases, leaving 18 bases between them. CDR1 and CDR2 (germline): SGHRS, YFSETQ.

Details on this clonotype: An end of the junction differs from the germline gene, which may be a read error. The chain combines TRBV29-1 with TRBJ2-2; D may be TRBD1 or TRBD2 (6 bases each). Germline values: CDR1 SQVTM, CDR2 ANQGSEA. The CDR3 extends over 12 amino acids. This CDR3 reads CSVVGGYGEMFF. CDR3 bases: TGCAGCGTTGTGGGGGGCTACGGGGAGATGTTTTTT.

This clonotype is medium-sized within its sample. The chain joins TRBV7-9 to TRBJ2-7, with D perhaps matching TRBD1 (6 bases). The CDR3 is 12 amino acids. Per the germline V gene, CDR1 is SEHNR and CDR2 is FQNEAQ (reference sequence). Deletions cut 6 bases from V and 6 bases from J, with 12 bases between. The CDR3 here is CASRPQGSEQYF. The CDR3 DNA reads TGTGCCAGCAGACCCCAGGGGAGCGAGCAGTACTTC.

This clonotype is termed medium-sized. The V and J genes are TRBV7-6 and TRBJ2-3; 7 bases map to TRBD2. The CDR3 has 15 residues. The V gene end was trimmed by 1 base and the J gene end by 6 bases; junction bases not matched to a gene: 7. CDR1 SGHVS and CDR2 FNYEAQ come from the germline V gene. The CDR3 loop is CASSLGGGRSDTQYF. The DNA of the CDR3 is TGTGCCAGCAGCTTAGGTGGCGGGAGATCTGATACGCAGTATTTT.

Relative to its sample, this clonotype is medium-sized (0.01 to 0.1%). The chain has TRBV14 and TRBJ1-2; TRBD1 is a possible D gene (5 bases). This CDR3 has 15 amino acids. The V and J ends lost 4 bases and 4 bases respectively, with 16 bases between them. The germline gives CDR1 SGHDN, CDR2 FVKESK. In nucleotides, the CDR3 is TGTGCCAGCAGCCCACGCAGGGCACCCTTCTATGGCTACACCTTC. It codes for CASSPRRAPFYGYTF.

This clonotype is categorized as medium-sized. The CDR3 DNA reads as TGTGCCAGCAGTTACCCAAGACAGGGGGCGCGAACCGGGGAGCTGTTTTTT. Amino acid sequence: CASSYPRQGARTGELFF. The V call is TRBV6-2 or TRBV6-3, the J call TRBJ2-2; 10 positions agree with TRBD1. CDR3 length equals 17 residues. Unmatched junction bases numbered 8, after V lost 2 bases and J lost 5 bases. The germline CDR1 and CDR2 sequences are MNHEY and SVGEGT.

This chain links TRBV13 with TRBJ2-1; the match to TRBD2 covers 7 bases. J lost 4 bases, V lost 3 bases, and 12 bases had no gene match. The CDR3 has 17 residues. Germline CDR1 reads PRHDT; CDR2 reads FYEKMQ (reference sequence). CDR3 residues: CASSFGVLAQVYNEQFF. The CDR3 coding sequence is TGTGCCAGCAGCTTTGGTGTACTAGCGCAAGTTTACAATGAGCAGTTCTTC.

V is TRBV2 and J is TRBJ2-5; tentative D call: TRBD2 (6 bases). Deletions cut 8 bases from V and 3 bases from J, with 13 bases between. Per the germline V gene, CDR1 is SNHLY and CDR2 is FYNNEI. This CDR3 region has 13 residues. The CDR3, as DNA: TGTGCCAGCCTTGGGTCTAGCGAAGAGACCCAGTACTTC. This gives the protein CASLGSSEETQYF.

This clonotype rates as large. The CDR3 is CASSPGTGSSYEQYF. CDR3 in DNA: TGTGCCAGCAGCCCCGGGACAGGGAGCTCCTACGAGCAGTACTTC. The genes are TRBV7-2 and TRBJ2-7; 9 nucleotides agree with TRBD1. Germline V gene lookup returns CDR1 SGHTA and CDR2 FQGNSA. The CDR3 is 15 residues long. After removal of 5 bases from V and 0 bases from J, the junction contained 5 bases not matched to a gene.

The chain has TRBV19 and TRBJ2-1, with D hard to call. The CDR3 totals 14 residues. V lost 7 bases to trimming and J lost 1 base, with 11 bases between them. Germline V gene data show CDR1 as LNHDA and CDR2 as SQIVND (reference sequence). The CDR3 nucleotides read TGTGCCAGTACCTGGTCCGTTTCCTACAATGAGCAGTTCTTC. As protein: CASTWSVSYNEQFF.

The CDR3 loop reads CASSLAQGQDNEQFF. The CDR3 nucleotides read TGTGCCAGCAGCTTAGCACAGGGGCAGGACAATGAGCAGTTCTTC. The rearrangement uses TRBV7-9 and TRBJ2-1; 7 nucleotides align to TRBD1. This CDR3 has 15 amino acids. The V gene's germline CDR1 is SEHNR and CDR2 FQNEAQ (reference sequence). The ends lost 0 bases at V and 5 bases at J; junction bases unmatched: 4.

By proportion, this clonotype is medium-sized (0.01 to 0.1%). The chain recombines TRBV10-1 with TRBJ2-7, with 7 bases aligning to TRBD1. The CDR3 is made up of 13 amino acids. Germline V gene sequence: CDR1 WNHNN, CDR2 SYGVQD (reference sequence). With V trimmed by 2 bases and J by 3 bases, 1 base remained unmatched. Here the CDR3 DNA reads TGCGCCAGCAGTGAGGGGACAGTCTACGAGCAGTACTTC. Translated: CASSEGTVYEQYF.

By share of the sample, this clonotype is large. The V and J genes are TRBV20-1 and TRBJ2-7; 8 bases map to TRBD1. This CDR3 is built from 12 residues. The ends lost 4 bases at V and 3 bases at J; junction bases unmatched: 2. CDR1 and CDR2 (germline): DFQATT, SNEGSKA (reference sequence). CDR3: CSATGQGYEQYF. CDR3 DNA sequence: TGCAGTGCTACCGGACAGGGCTACGAGCAGTACTTC.

This clonotype is labeled medium-sized. The CDR3 nucleotides read TGTGCCAGCAGTTTACTCCCAGGGAACCACGAGCAGTACTTC. The encoded protein is CASSLLPGNHEQYF. The chain combines TRBV27 with TRBJ2-7; possible D gene TRBD1, 5 bases. V was cut by 2 bases and J by 5 bases, with 13 bases left in between. Germline V lookup: CDR1 MNHEY, CDR2 SMNVEV (reference sequence). The CDR3 runs 14 residues.

This clonotype is labeled as medium-sized. CDR3 protein: CASSLGGTYEQYF. DNA for the CDR3: TGTGCCAGCAGCTTGGGAGGAACCTACGAGCAGTACTTC. The rearrangement uses TRBV5-5 and TRBJ2-7; the D is unclear. The CDR3 loop spans 13 amino acids. The V and J ends lost 0 bases and 2 bases respectively, with 6 bases between them. In germline, CDR1 is SGHKS, CDR2 YYEKEE (reference sequence).

This clonotype was seen only a few times. The CDR3 nucleotides are TGTGCCAAGACAGGGGACACCGGGGAGCTGTTTTTT. This encodes CAKTGDTGELFF. This rearrangement joins TRBV7-9 to TRBJ2-2; 8 nucleotides align to TRBD1. This CDR3 contains 12 residues. The V gene's germline CDR1 is SEHNR and CDR2 FQNEAQ (reference sequence). Trimming at V came to 10 bases and at J to 3 bases, leaving 1 base not matched to a gene.

Relative to its sample, this clonotype is medium-sized. The chain employs TRBV11-2 and TRBJ2-7, with TRBD2 identical over 8 bases. V lost 0 bases to trimming and J lost 6 bases; unmatched junction nucleotides: 10. Germline-derived CDR1 and CDR2 are SGHAT and FQNNGV. CDR3 size: 16 residues. CDR3 nucleotide sequence: TGTGCCAGCAGCTTAGATTTCGGTAGCGGGATTTTCGAGCAGTACTTC. It is translated as CASSLDFGSGIFEQYF.

This clonotype qualifies as medium-sized. One junction end does not reproduce the germline sequence, and a read error may be involved. The J gene is TRBJ2-1, the V gene TRBV28, with D perhaps matching TRBD1 (6 bases). The CDR3 is made up of 13 amino acids. CDR1 and CDR2 (germline): MDHEN, SYDVKM. CDR3 protein: CVSSPLGAYEQFF. The CDR3 DNA follows: TGTGTCAGCAGCCCCCTGGGGGCATATGAGCAGTTCTTC. Full variable domain (remainder filled in from reference TRBV28 and TRBJ2-1): DVKVTQSSRYLVKRTGEKVFLECVQDMDHENMFWYRQDPGLGLRLIYFSYDVKMKEKGDIPEGYSVSREKKERFSLILESASTNQTSMYLCVSSPLGAYEQFFGPGTRLTVL.

By share, this clonotype ranks as medium-sized (0.01 to 0.1%). The CDR3 loop reads CASNGLLGQYNEQFF. CDR3 bases: TGTGCCAGCAACGGGCTCCTCGGCCAATACAATGAGCAGTTCTTC. The genes are TRBV7-9 and TRBJ2-1; D is unresolved. CDR3 length: 15 residues. Per the germline V gene, CDR1 is SEHNR and CDR2 is FQNEAQ (reference sequence). Deletions cut 7 bases from V and 4 bases from J, with 17 bases between.

This clonotype counts as large. The chain carries TRBV12-3 or TRBV12-4 and TRBJ2-3; no reliable D call. V gave up 2 bases and J gave up 8 bases, with 8 bases separating them. This CDR3 has 12 residues. The CDR3 nucleotides are TGTGCCAGCAGTTTAACCAGGACTACGCAGTATTTT. Translating gives CASSLTRTTQYF.

By share of the sample, this clonotype is medium-sized. The rearrangement uses TRBV4-2 and TRBJ1-2; a weak D match, TRBD1 (5 bases). The length of the CDR3 is 16 residues. Trimming shortened V by 0 bases and J by 4 bases, and 15 bases separated the two germline ends. Germline V gene data show CDR1 as LGHNA and CDR2 as YNFKEQ. The CDR3 bases are TGTGCCAGCAGCCAAGATATACAGGAGATACTCTATGGCTACACCTTC. Translation: CASSQDIQEILYGYTF.

This rearrangement joins TRBV9 to TRBJ2-3; 10 bases line up with TRBD2. This CDR3 is 17 amino acids long. Looked up from germline, CDR1 is SGDLS and CDR2 is YYNGEE. After removal of 4 bases from V and 7 bases from J, the junction contained 15 bases not matched to a gene. The CDR3 DNA reads as TGTGCCAGCAGCACTCTACTATCGGCTAGCGGGAGCTATACGCAGTATTTT. It encodes CASSTLLSASGSYTQYF.

The rearrangement joins TRBV20-1 to TRBJ2-5; D not resolved. CDR3 size: 10 residues. Trimming cost V 2 bases and J 5 bases, with 3 bases left between them. CDR1 is DFQATT and CDR2 is SNEGSKA in the germline V gene (reference sequence). The DNA of the CDR3 is TGCAGTGCTAGAAGGGAGACCCAGTACTTC. It is translated as CSARRETQYF.

This clonotype is categorized as medium-sized. The chain combines TRBV28 with TRBJ2-4; D may be TRBD2 (7 bases). CDR3 length: 16 amino acids. Trimming took 5 bases from V and 6 from J, leaving 20 bases between them. Germline CDR1 and CDR2: MDHEN and SYDVKM. CDR3 coding DNA: TGTGCCAGCAGTGCCCGGGTTTATAGGGGGGGAAACATTCAGTACTTC. This encodes CASSARVYRGGNIQYF.

This clonotype is categorized as medium-sized. The CDR3 region has the DNA TGTGCCAGCAGCTTAGGACAGGGAGGTGGGGAGCTGTTTTTT. It is translated as CASSLGQGGGELFF. This chain links TRBV7-8 with TRBJ2-2; D may be TRBD1 (7 bases). V shed 1 base and J shed 8 bases, with 11 bases lying between them. There are 14 residues in the CDR3. Germline values: CDR1 SGHVS, CDR2 FQNEAQ.

This clonotype counts as large (0.1 to 1%). This sequence joins TRBV7-9 and TRBJ2-3; 8 bases are a match to TRBD2. V shed 1 base, J shed 6 bases, and the junction held 6 bases outside the gene matches. Germline CDR1 reads SEHNR; CDR2 reads FQNEAQ (reference sequence). This CDR3 spans 15 amino acids. CDR3: CASSLDIAGRDTQYF. CDR3 DNA: TGTGCCAGCAGCTTAGATATAGCGGGAAGGGATACGCAGTATTTT.

This clonotype rates as medium-sized. V and J are TRBV7-9 and TRBJ2-3; D gene uncertain. The CDR3 covers 13 residues. CDR1 is SEHNR, CDR2 FQNEAQ, per germline (reference sequence). Trimming removed 3 bases at V and 6 bases at J, with 10 bases between. CDR3: CASSFTTADTQYF. The CDR3 coding sequence is TGTGCCAGCAGCTTTACAACAGCGGATACGCAGTATTTT.